Shown below are 26 T cell receptor beta chains from a single sample sequenced in a study of T and B cells in COVID-19 patients. Multiplex PCR with BIOMED2 TRB-A/B primer pools amplified TRB rearrangements. TCRdb analysed the multiplex PCR reads with MiXCR anew, one entry per CDR3 protein. The table records around 10,000 distinct CDR3 sequences, approximately 35% of them present only once. Each TRB amplification used roughly 250-550 ng of genomic DNA from blood. The sample was blood. These receptor sequences come from a human donor with active COVID-19.

The chain carries TRBV11-1 and TRBJ2-3; 13 bases are shared with TRBD2. Germline V CDR1 and CDR2: SGHAT, FQDESV (reference sequence). This CDR3 is built from 16 residues. With V trimmed by 5 bases and J by 4 bases, 6 bases remained unmatched. The CDR3 bases are TGTGCCAGCAGCATCTGGACTAGCGGGGGATCAGATACGCAGTATTTT. Translated: CASSIWTSGGSDTQYF.

This clonotype was observed a handful of times. In DNA, the CDR3 is TGTGCCAGCAGCTCCTACAGGTACCAAGAGACCCAGTACTTC. Encoded protein: CASSSYRYQETQYF. This rearrangement joins TRBV7-2 to TRBJ2-5, with a tentative D call TRBD1 (5 bases). Germline CDR1 and CDR2: SGHTA and FQGNSA. V dropped 4 bases and J dropped 0 bases, with 9 bases sitting between them. The CDR3 has 14 amino acids.

This clonotype was seen a handful of times. The chain has TRBV5-6 and TRBJ2-3; 14 nucleotides align to TRBD2. The CDR3 contains 17 residues. V lost 4 bases and J lost 5; bases outside the gene matches: 9. Germline V gene lookup returns CDR1 SGHDT and CDR2 YYEEEE. In DNA, the CDR3 is TGTGCCAGCAGCCCGGGACTAGCGGGGGCCTGGGGAGATACGCAGTATTTT. Its translation is CASSPGLAGAWGDTQYF.

This clonotype is labeled medium-sized. This chain uses TRBV27 with TRBJ2-7, with 11 bases identical to TRBD1. V lost 6 bases to trimming and J lost 0 bases; unmatched junction nucleotides: 1. The CDR3 runs to 14 residues. In germline, CDR1 is MNHEY, CDR2 SMNVEV (reference sequence). For the CDR3, the DNA is TGTGCCAGCAGAGGGACAGGGGGCTCCTACGAGCAGTACTTC. Amino acid sequence: CASRGTGGSYEQYF.

This clonotype showed up just a few times. The chain uses TRBV24-1 and TRBJ2-3, with D unresolved. The CDR3 contains 14 residues. The germline V gene encodes CDR1 KGHDR and CDR2 SFDVKD. V lost 4 bases, J lost 1 base, and 8 bases lay in between. Here the CDR3 DNA reads TGTGCCACCAGTGACCTCGACGGCACAGATACGCAGTATTTT. Protein: CATSDLDGTDTQYF.

As concerns this clonotype: A much larger clone differs by one base, so this may be a read error. J is TRBJ1-2 and V is TRBV29-1; a possible D gene is TRBD1 (6 bases). Trimming cost V 5 bases and J 6 bases, with 25 bases left between them. Germline V gene data show CDR1 as SQVTM and CDR2 as ANQGSEA. CDR3 length: 16 amino acids. CDR3 DNA: TGCAGCGTTTCACAAGAGGACAGTCCGGAGGGGGATGGCTACACCTTC. Encoded protein: CSVSQEDSPEGDGYTF.

The chain carries TRBV12-3 or TRBV12-4 and TRBJ1-4, with TRBD1 identical over 8 bases. Trimming removed 2 bases from V and 8 bases from J; junction bases left unmatched: 7. The CDR3 totals 15 residues. Here the CDR3 DNA reads TGTGCCAGCAGTTTATTGACAGGGGAGAGCGAAAAACTGTTTTTT. Its translation: CASSLLTGESEKLFF.

V is TRBV6-5 and J is TRBJ1-4, with 7 positions matching TRBD1. This CDR3 has 16 amino acids. J lost 2 bases, V lost 5 bases, and 8 bases had no gene match. CDR1 MNHEY and CDR2 SVGAGI come from the germline V gene. The CDR3 loop reads CASSRDSFATNEKLFF. DNA of the CDR3: TGTGCCAGCAGTCGGGACAGTTTTGCGACTAATGAAAAACTGTTTTTT.

The genes are TRBV30 and TRBJ1-6, with D possibly being TRBD1 (5 bases). This CDR3 is 15 amino acids long. Germline values: CDR1 GTSNPN, CDR2 SVGIG (reference sequence). Trimming shortened V by 0 bases and J by 8 bases, and 14 bases separated the two germline ends. CDR3 sequence: CAWSVQAIGDSPLHF. DNA of the CDR3: TGTGCCTGGAGTGTACAGGCGATAGGGGATTCACCCCTCCACTTT.

The rearrangement uses TRBV18 and TRBJ1-2, with 10 positions matching TRBD1. Looked up from germline, CDR1 is KGHSH and CDR2 is LQKENI. V gave up 0 bases and J gave up 1 base; unmatched junction bases: 8. The CDR3 totals 18 residues. DNA for the CDR3: TGTGCCAGCTCACCACCGAGGGGGACAGGGGAAATTAACTATGGCTACACCTTC. Translating gives CASSPPRGTGEINYGYTF.

DNA of the CDR3: TGTGCCAGCAGCATTTCAAATACAAGACAGGTTCAGGAGCAGTACTTC. Its translation: CASSISNTRQVQEQYF. The chain employs TRBV6-5 and TRBJ2-7, with D possibly matching TRBD1 (6 bases). Germline CDR1 MNHEY, CDR2 SVGAGI. The CDR3 contains 16 residues. The V and J ends lost 6 bases and 7 bases respectively, with 25 bases between them.

Regarding this clonotype: A read error may explain this, as a much larger clone is one base away. This chain uses TRBV12-3 or TRBV12-4 with TRBJ2-7; possibly TRBD1 for D (5 bases). This CDR3 has 13 amino acids. The CDR3 DNA reads as TGTGCCAGCAGTCCAGGGATACCCTACGAGAAGTACTTC. It yields the protein CASSPGIPYEKYF.

V usage is TRBV27 and J usage is TRBJ2-5, with TRBD2 identical over 7 bases. V shed 7 bases, J shed 1 base, and the junction held 9 bases outside the gene matches. There are 15 residues in the CDR3. CDR1 MNHEY and CDR2 SMNVEV come from the germline V gene (reference sequence). The DNA for the CDR3 is TGTGCCAGCACCAGCGGGGCGGCACCCCAAGAGACCCAGTACTTC. The encoded protein is CASTSGAAPQETQYF.

This chain joins TRBV6-5 and TRBJ1-1, with 7 positions matching TRBD1. Looked up from germline, CDR1 is MNHEY and CDR2 is SVGAGI. CDR3 length: 14 amino acids. Unmatched junction bases numbered 3, after V lost 0 bases and J lost 5 bases. CDR3 sequence reads: CASSYSGQLTEAFF. CDR3 in DNA: TGTGCCAGCAGTTACTCGGGACAGTTGACTGAAGCTTTCTTT.

The CDR3 nucleotides read TGTGCCAGCACGACAGGGTTCAGGAGCTCCTACGAGCAGTACTTC. It translates to CASTTGFRSSYEQYF. This sequence joins TRBV6-5 and TRBJ2-7, with TRBD1 identical over 7 bases. Germline trimming cut 7 bases from V and 0 bases from J; bases unmatched to any gene: 9. The germline V gene has CDR1 MNHEY and CDR2 SVGAGI. The CDR3 contains 15 residues.

This clonotype counts as medium-sized. V gene TRBV27 combines with J gene TRBJ2-7, with TRBD1 identical over 8 bases. The CDR3 sequence is 14 residues long. Germline assignment: CDR1 MNHEY and CDR2 SMNVEV (reference sequence). The ends lost 6 bases at V and 6 bases at J; junction bases unmatched: 10. CDR3 residues: CASSPRQGYVEQYF. The DNA of the CDR3 is TGTGCCAGCAGCCCCCGACAGGGGTACGTCGAGCAGTACTTC.

In this sample, this clonotype is medium-sized. The chain combines TRBV6-5 with TRBJ2-7, with a tentative D call TRBD1 (6 bases). Per the germline V gene, CDR1 is MNHEY and CDR2 is SVGAGI. Trimming took 4 bases from V and 1 from J, leaving 11 bases between them. CDR3 size: 14 residues. The CDR3 DNA reads TGTGCCAGCAGTTTCAACAGGGATTCCTACGAGCAGTACTTC. Its protein product is CASSFNRDSYEQYF.

By sample share, this clonotype is medium-sized. The chain links TRBV19 to TRBJ2-5, with D perhaps TRBD1 or TRBD2 (6 bases each). Germline assignment: CDR1 LNHDA and CDR2 SQIVND (reference sequence). This CDR3 is 14 amino acids long. The V and J ends lost 2 bases and 5 bases respectively, with 12 bases between them. CDR3 region: CASSIWGAGETQYF. The CDR3 DNA sequence: TGTGCCAGTAGTATATGGGGGGCCGGGGAGACCCAGTACTTC.

The rearrangement joins TRBV5-1 to TRBJ2-1; weak D call: TRBD2 (5 bases). With 0 bases removed from V and 0 bases from J, the gap between germline ends came to 10 bases. Germline CDR1 reads SGHRS; CDR2 reads YFSETQ. There are 16 residues in the CDR3. The CDR3 sequence: CASSLVPGSSYNEQFF. The DNA of the CDR3 is TGCGCCAGCAGCTTGGTTCCGGGAAGCTCCTACAATGAGCAGTTCTTC.

The rearrangement links TRBV4-2 to TRBJ1-5; D call uncertain. V dropped 2 bases and J dropped 2 bases, with 10 bases sitting between them. CDR3 length equals 15 residues. Germline V gives CDR1 LGHNA, CDR2 YNFKEQ. The CDR3 sequence: CASSQIGVGNQPQHF. The DNA for the CDR3 is TGTGCCAGCAGCCAAATCGGGGTAGGCAATCAGCCCCAGCATTTT.

V gene TRBV6-5 combines with J gene TRBJ1-5; D gene unclear. The length of the CDR3 is 15 residues. The germline V gene encodes CDR1 MNHEY and CDR2 SVGAGI. V lost 8 bases to trimming and J lost 3 bases, with 17 bases between them. The CDR3 DNA is TGTGCCAGCTCACCACAGCCAGCCCCCAATCAGCCCCAGCATTTT. It yields the protein CASSPQPAPNQPQHF.

This clonotype was counted a few times. This sequence joins TRBV5-1 and TRBJ2-5, with TRBD1 identical over 10 bases. The germline gives CDR1 SGHRS, CDR2 YFSETQ. With 4 bases clipped from V and 6 bases from J, the junction kept 6 bases outside the gene matches. The CDR3 has 14 amino acids. The CDR3 loop reads CASSGDRGDQTQYF. CDR3 sequence (DNA): TGCGCCAGCAGCGGGGACAGGGGCGATCAGACCCAGTACTTC.

This chain connects TRBV15 to TRBJ2-3; 8 nucleotides match TRBD2. The length of the CDR3 is 16 residues. Germline V lookup: CDR1 LNHNV, CDR2 YYDKDF (reference sequence). Trimming at V came to 1 base and at J to 5 bases, leaving 8 bases not matched to a gene. This CDR3 reads CATSRAQAGVGDTQYF. The CDR3 coding sequence is TGTGCCACCAGCAGAGCCCAAGCGGGGGTCGGAGATACGCAGTATTTT.

This clonotype was seen just once. The chain is built from TRBV6-5 and TRBJ2-3, with D tentatively TRBD1 or TRBD2 (6 bases each). The CDR3 is 15 residues long. The germline CDR1 and CDR2 sequences are MNHEY and SVGAGI. V lost 2 bases and J lost 4, with 13 bases in between. The CDR3: CASSYPRRGADTQYF. The DNA of the CDR3 is TGTGCCAGCAGTTACCCTCGGAGGGGGGCAGATACGCAGTATTTT.

In its sample, this clonotype was seen a few times. This rearrangement joins TRBV6-6 to TRBJ2-7, with 9 bases lining up with TRBD1. CDR3 length: 14 residues. Trimming took 8 bases from V and 5 from J; bases not matched to a gene: 10. The V gene's germline CDR1 is MNHNY and CDR2 SVGAGI (reference sequence). This CDR3 reads CASQPGTGNNEQYF. In DNA, the CDR3 is TGTGCCAGCCAACCGGGGACAGGGAACAACGAGCAGTACTTC.

This clonotype was picked up a small number of times. The rearrangement uses TRBV5-4 and TRBJ1-2, with a weak D call TRBD1 (5 bases). Trimming cost V 0 bases and J 4 bases, with 10 bases left between them. The CDR3 is 14 residues long. Germline V gene sequence: CDR1 SGHNT, CDR2 YYREEE (reference sequence). CDR3 protein: CASSLEQGGYGYTF. As DNA, the CDR3 is TGTGCCAGCAGCTTGGAGCAGGGAGGCTATGGCTACACCTTC.